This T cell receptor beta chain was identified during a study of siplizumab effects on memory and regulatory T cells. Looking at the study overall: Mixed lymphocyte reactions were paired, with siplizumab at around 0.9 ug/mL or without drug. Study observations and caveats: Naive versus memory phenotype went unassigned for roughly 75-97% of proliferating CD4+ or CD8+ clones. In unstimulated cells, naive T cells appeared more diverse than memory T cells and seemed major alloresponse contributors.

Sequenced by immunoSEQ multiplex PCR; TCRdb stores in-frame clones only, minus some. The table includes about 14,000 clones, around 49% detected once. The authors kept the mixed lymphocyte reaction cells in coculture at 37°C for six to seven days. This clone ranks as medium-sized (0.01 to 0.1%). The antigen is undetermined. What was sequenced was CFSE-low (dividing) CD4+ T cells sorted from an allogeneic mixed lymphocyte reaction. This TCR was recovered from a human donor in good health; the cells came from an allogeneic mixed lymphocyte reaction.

As DNA, the CDR3 is TGTGCCAGCAGGGGGACAGGGGACACCCCTACGTACTTC. This sequence encodes CASRGTGDTPTYF. The chain combines TRBV6-5 with TRBJ2-7; 10 bases are shared with TRBD1. V gave up 6 bases and J gave up 12 bases; unmatched junction bases: 11. This CDR3 has 13 amino acids. Germline V lookup: CDR1 MNHEY, CDR2 SVGAGI.